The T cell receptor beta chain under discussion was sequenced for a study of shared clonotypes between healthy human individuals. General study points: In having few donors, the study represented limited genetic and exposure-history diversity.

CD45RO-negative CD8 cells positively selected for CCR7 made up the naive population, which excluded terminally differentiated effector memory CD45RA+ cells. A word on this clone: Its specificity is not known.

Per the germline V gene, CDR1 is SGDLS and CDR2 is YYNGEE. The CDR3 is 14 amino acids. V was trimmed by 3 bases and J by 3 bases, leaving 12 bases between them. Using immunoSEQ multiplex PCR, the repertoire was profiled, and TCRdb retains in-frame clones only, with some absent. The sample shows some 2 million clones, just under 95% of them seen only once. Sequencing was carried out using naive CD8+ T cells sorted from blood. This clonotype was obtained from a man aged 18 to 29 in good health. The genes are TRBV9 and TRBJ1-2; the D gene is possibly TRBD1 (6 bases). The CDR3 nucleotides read TGTGCCAGCAGCGCACAGGGAGGGGACTATGGCTACACCTTC. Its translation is CASSAQGGDYGYTF.